This is a list of T cell receptor beta chains from one sample in a study of cytomegalovirus exposure and HLA in healthy donors. Clones were read by immunoSEQ multiplex PCR, and TCRdb kept only the in-frame ones, dropping some. The table includes 90,000 to 100,000 clones, around 67% detected once. Sequencing was done on a sample of PBMCs. The receptors here all came from a male donor in good health and CMV-seronegative. Each CDR3 is given with its conserved first and last residue. The order of the fields is CDR3 length, V gene, J gene, CDR3 protein.

>16|TRBV6-6|TRBJ1-1
CASSYSYRGPTAEAFF
>17|TRBV15|TRBJ2-1
CATSRRLAGGNGDEQFF
>13|TRBV11-2|TRBJ1-1
CASSLEKTDEAFF
>15|TRBV2|TRBJ2-1
CASFSSGRSYNEQFF
>14|TRBV28|TRBJ1-5
CAVSLDSSNQPQHF
>15|TRBV9|TRBJ1-1
CASSPFGQGNTEAFF
>13|TRBV19|TRBJ1-1
CASSREVNTEAFF
>12|TRBV6-5|TRBJ2-7
CASSRTGPEQYF
>17|TRBV6-1|TRBJ2-1
CASSEPAGEVYKNEQFF
>17|TRBV5-6|TRBJ2-5
CASSSLGLAGERGAQYF
>15|TRBV6-6|TRBJ2-7
CASSPYSGSSYEQYF
>17|TRBV9|TRBJ2-1
CASGSPSRGRDVNEQFF
>14|TRBV5-1|TRBJ2-1
CASRKGLAGNEQFF
>16|TRBV28|TRBJ2-6
CASGSGGAAGANVLTF
>16|TRBV9|TRBJ2-1
CASSPRSGSGYNEQFF
>13|TRBV5-4|TRBJ2-5
CASRGQGDETQYF